This T cell receptor (beta chain) derives from a study of T cell repertoires in cytomegalovirus infection. Study context: Public TCR beta signatures marked donors with CMV infection and the matching HLA. Study conclusions and caveats: Dominating the ex vivo response were TCR beta clonotypes that were CMV-specific and HLA-C-restricted.

TCRdb passed the reads through MiXCR, listing each CDR3 protein once. This sample has about 900,000 distinct CDR3 sequences, with about a third found just once. Germline lookup yields CDR1 SEHNR and CDR2 FQNEAQ (reference sequence). The germline V and J ends were trimmed by 4 bases and 3 bases, with 14 bases remaining between them. The CDR3 has 15 residues. This clonotype occurred a few times. Antigen specificity is unknown. Here the sequenced sample was cultured CD8+ T cells from PBMCs, taken from culture after CMV antigen stimulation. This sequence joins TRBV7-9 and TRBJ2-3; possibly TRBD1 or TRBD2 for D (5 bases each). The receptor was isolated from a human donor in good health (CMV status not recorded). Some clones in this sample may be carry-over from other donors' samples. Here the CDR3 DNA reads TGTGCCAGCAGCTCTCGTAGTGGGGGAACAGATACGCAGTATTTT. Translated, it gives CASSSRSGGTDTQYF.